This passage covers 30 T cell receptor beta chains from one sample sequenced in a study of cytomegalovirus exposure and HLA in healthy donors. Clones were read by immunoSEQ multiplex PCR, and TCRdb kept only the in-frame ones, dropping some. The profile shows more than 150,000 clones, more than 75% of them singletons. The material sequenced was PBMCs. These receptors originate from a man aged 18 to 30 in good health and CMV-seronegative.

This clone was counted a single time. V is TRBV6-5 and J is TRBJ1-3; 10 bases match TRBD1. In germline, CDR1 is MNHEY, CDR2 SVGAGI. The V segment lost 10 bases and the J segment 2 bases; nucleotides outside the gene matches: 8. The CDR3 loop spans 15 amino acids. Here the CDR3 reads CATVDRGGPGNTIYF. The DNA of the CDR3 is TGTGCCACCGTGGACAGGGGGGGGCCTGGAAACACCATATATTTT.

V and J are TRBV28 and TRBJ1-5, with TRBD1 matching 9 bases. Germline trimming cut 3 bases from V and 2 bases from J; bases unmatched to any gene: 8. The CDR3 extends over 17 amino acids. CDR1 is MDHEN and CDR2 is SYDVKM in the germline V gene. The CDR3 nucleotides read TGTGCCAGCAGTTTGCCGGGACAGGGCCCGGGCAATCAGCCCCAGCATTTT. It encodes CASSLPGQGPGNQPQHF.

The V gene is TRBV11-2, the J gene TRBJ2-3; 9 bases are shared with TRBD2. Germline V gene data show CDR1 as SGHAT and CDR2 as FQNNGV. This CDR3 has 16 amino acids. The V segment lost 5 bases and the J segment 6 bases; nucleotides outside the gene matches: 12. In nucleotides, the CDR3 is TGTGCCAGCAGCCTCCGGGGACTAGCAGGATCCGATACGCAGTATTTT. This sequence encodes CASSLRGLAGSDTQYF. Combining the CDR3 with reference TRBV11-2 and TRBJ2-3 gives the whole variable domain EAGVAQSPRYKIIEKRQSVAFWCNPISGHATLYWYQQILGQGPKLLIQFQNNGVVDDSQLPKDRFSAERLKGVDSTLKIQPAKLEDSAVYLCASSLRGLAGSDTQYFGPGTRLTVL.

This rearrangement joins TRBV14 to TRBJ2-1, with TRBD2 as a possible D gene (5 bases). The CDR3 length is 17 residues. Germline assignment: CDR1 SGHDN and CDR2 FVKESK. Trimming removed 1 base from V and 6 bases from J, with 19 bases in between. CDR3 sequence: CASSQVGLAAAINEQFF. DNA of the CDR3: TGTGCCAGCAGCCAAGTTGGCCTAGCTGCCGCCATCAATGAGCAGTTCTTC. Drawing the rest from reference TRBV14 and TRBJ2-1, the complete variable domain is EAGVTQFPSHSVIEKGQTVTLRCDPISGHDNLYWYRRVMGKEIKFLLHFVKESKQDESGMPNNRFLAERTGGTYSTLKVQPAELEDSGVYFCASSQVGLAAAINEQFFGPGTRLTVL.

Written as DNA, the CDR3 is TGTGCCAGCAGTGGAGGACAGACCAATCAGCCCCAGCATTTT. This gives the protein CASSGGQTNQPQHF. V is TRBV9 and J is TRBJ1-5, with D maybe TRBD1 (6 bases). The CDR3 is 14 residues long. The germline V gene encodes CDR1 SGDLS and CDR2 YYNGEE. V was shortened by 5 bases and J by 3 bases, with 12 bases between the two germline ends.

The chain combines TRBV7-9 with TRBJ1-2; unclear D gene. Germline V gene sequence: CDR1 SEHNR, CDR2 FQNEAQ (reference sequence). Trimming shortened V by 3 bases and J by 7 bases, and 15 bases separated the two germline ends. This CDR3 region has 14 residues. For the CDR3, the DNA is TGTGCCAGCAGCTTCCCAGGAAATTTTGTTGGCTACACCTTC. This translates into CASSFPGNFVGYTF.

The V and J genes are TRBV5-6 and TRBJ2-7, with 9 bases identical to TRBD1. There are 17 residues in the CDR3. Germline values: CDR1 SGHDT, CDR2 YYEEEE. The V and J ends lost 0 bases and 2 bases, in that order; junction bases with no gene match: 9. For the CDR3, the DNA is TGTGCCAGCAGCTTGGCCCTGACTGGGACAGGGACCTACGAGCAGTACTTC. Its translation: CASSLALTGTGTYEQYF.

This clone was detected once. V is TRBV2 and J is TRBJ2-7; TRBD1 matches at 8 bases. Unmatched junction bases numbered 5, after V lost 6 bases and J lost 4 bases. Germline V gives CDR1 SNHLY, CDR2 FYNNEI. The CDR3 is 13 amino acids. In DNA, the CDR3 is TGTGCCAGCAGCCGACAGGGGATTTACGAGCAGTACTTC. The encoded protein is CASSRQGIYEQYF.

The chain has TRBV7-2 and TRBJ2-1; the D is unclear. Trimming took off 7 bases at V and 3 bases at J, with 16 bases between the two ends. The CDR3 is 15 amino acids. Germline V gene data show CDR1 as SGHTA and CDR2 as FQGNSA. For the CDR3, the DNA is TGTGCCAGCAAATTACTACCGACGGACTACAATGAGCAGTTCTTC. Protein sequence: CASKLLPTDYNEQFF.

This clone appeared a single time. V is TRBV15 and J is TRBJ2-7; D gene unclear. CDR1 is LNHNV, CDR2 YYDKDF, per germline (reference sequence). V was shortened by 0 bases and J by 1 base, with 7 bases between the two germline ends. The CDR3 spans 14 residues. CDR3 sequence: CATSREGRSYEQYF. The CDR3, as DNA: TGTGCCACCAGCAGAGAGGGCAGGTCCTACGAGCAGTACTTC. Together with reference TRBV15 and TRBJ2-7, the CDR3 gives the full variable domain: DAMVIQNPRYQVTQFGKPVTLSCSQTLNHNVMYWYQQKSSQAPKLLFHYYDKDFNNEADTPDNFQSRRPNTSFCFLDIRSPGLGDTAMYLCATSREGRSYEQYFGPGTRLTVT.

The CDR3 region has the DNA TGTGCCACCAGCATCGGGGTTAAGCTACCGTTCTACGAGCAGTACTTC. Protein: CATSIGVKLPFYEQYF. The V call is TRBV15, the J call TRBJ2-7; D is perhaps TRBD2 (5 bases). This CDR3 comprises 16 residues. In germline, CDR1 is LNHNV, CDR2 YYDKDF (reference sequence). V was pared by 4 bases and J by 3 bases, with 19 bases between.

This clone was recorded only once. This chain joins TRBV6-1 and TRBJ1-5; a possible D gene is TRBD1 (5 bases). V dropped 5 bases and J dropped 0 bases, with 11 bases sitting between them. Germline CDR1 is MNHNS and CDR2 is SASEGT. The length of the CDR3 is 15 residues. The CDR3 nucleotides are TGTGCCAGCAGTTCGACCGGGGGTAGCAATCAGCCCCAGCATTTT. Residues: CASSSTGGSNQPQHF.

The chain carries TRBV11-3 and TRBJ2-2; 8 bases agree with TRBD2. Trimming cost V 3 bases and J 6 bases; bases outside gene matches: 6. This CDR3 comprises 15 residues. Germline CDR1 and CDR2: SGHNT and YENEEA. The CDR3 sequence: CASSFGGRTAGELFF. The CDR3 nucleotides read TGTGCCAGCAGCTTTGGCGGGAGGACCGCCGGGGAGCTGTTTTTT.

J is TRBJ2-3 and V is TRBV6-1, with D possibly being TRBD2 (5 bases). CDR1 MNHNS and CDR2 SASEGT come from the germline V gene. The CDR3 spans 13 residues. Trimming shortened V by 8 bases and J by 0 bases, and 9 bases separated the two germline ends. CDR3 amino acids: CASFRESTDTQYF. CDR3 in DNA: TGTGCCAGCTTCCGGGAAAGCACAGATACGCAGTATTTT.

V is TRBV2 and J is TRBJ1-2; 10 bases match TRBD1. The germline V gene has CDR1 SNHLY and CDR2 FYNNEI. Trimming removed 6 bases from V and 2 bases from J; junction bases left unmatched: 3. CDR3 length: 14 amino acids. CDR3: CASSRDRGNYGYTF. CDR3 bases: TGTGCCAGCAGCCGGGACAGGGGCAACTATGGCTACACCTTC.

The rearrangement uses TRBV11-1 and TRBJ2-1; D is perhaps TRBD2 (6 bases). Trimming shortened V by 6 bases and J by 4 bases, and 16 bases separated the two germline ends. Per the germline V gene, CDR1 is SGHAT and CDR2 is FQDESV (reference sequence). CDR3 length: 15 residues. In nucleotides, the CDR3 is TGTGCCAGCAGTTTGTTGGGGGGTAATTACAATGAGCAGTTCTTC. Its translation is CASSLLGGNYNEQFF.

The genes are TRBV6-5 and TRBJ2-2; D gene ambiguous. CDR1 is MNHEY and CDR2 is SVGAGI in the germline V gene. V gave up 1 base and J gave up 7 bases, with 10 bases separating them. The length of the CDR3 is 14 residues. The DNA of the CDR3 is TGTGCCAGCAGTTACTACCCGCGTGACGGGGAGCTGTTTTTT. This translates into CASSYYPRDGELFF.

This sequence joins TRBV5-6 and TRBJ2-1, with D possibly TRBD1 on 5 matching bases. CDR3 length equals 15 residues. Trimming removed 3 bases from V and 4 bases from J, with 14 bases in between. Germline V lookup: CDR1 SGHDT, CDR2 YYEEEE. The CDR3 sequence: CASSSRQNRYNEQFF. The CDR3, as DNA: TGTGCCAGCAGCTCACGACAGAACCGATACAATGAGCAGTTCTTC.

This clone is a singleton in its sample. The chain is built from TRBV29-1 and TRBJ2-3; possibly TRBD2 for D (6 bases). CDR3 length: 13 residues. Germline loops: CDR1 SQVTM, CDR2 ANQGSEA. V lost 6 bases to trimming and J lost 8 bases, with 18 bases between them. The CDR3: CSVLGGFGGTQYF. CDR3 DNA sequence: TGCAGCGTCCTCGGGGGTTTTGGGGGTACGCAGTATTTT.

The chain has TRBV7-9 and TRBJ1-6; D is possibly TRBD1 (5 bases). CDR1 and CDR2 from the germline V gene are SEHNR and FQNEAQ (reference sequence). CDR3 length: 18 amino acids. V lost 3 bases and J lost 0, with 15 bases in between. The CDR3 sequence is CASSFLTGASSYNSPLHF. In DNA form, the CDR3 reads TGTGCCAGCAGCTTCCTTACTGGGGCCAGCTCCTATAATTCACCCCTCCACTTT.

This CDR3 reads CASGLLNTQYF. As DNA, the CDR3 is TGTGCCAGCGGGCTGTTGAATACGCAGTATTTT. V usage is TRBV6-5 and J usage is TRBJ2-3; no definite D call. The V end was cut by 8 bases, the J end by 7 bases, with 10 bases between. Germline assignment: CDR1 MNHEY and CDR2 SVGAGI. The CDR3 has 11 residues.

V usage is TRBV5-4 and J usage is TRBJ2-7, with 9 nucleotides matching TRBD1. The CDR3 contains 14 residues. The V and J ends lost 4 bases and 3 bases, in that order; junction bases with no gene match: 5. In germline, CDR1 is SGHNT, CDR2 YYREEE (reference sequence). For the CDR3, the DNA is TGTGCCAGCAGCCCGGGACAGGGTAGCTACGAGCAGTACTTC. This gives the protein CASSPGQGSYEQYF.

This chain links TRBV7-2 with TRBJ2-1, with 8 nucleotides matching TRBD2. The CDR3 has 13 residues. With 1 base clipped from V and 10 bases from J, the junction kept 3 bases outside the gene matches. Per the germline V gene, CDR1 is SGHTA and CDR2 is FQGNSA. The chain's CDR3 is CASSLGGGREQFF. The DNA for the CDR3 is TGTGCCAGCAGCTTAGGCGGCGGGAGGGAGCAGTTCTTC.

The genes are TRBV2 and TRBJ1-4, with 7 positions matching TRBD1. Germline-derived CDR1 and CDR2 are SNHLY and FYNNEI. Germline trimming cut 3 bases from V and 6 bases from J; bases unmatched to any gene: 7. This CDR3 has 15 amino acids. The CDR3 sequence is CASSDRDRGDEKLFF. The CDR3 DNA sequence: TGTGCCAGCAGTGATCGGGACAGAGGGGATGAAAAACTGTTTTTT.

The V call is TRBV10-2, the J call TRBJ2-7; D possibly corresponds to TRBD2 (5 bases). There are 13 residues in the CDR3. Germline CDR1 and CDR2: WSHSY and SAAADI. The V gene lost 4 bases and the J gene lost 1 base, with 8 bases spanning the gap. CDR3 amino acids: CASSVGRSYEQYF. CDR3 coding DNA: TGCGCCAGCAGTGTGGGGAGATCCTACGAGCAGTACTTC.

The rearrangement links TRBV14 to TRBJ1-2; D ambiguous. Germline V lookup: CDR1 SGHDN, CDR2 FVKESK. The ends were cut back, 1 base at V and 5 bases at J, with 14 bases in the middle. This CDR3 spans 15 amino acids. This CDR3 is CASSQVRNSPYGYTF. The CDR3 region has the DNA TGTGCCAGCAGCCAAGTCCGGAACAGCCCATATGGCTACACCTTC.

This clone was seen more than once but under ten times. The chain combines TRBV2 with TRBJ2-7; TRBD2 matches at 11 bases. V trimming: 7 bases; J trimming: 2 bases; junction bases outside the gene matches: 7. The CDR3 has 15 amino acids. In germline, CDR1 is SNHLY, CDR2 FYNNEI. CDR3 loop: CASTPLTSGTYEQYF. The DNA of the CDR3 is TGTGCCAGCACCCCCCTGACTAGCGGGACCTACGAGCAGTACTTC.

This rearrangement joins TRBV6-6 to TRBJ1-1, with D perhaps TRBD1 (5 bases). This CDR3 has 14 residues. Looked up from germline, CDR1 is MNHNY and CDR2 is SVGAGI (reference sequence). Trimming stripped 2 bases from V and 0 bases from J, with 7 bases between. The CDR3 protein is CASSYTGVNTEAFF. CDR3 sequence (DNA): TGTGCCAGCAGTTACACGGGGGTGAACACTGAAGCTTTCTTT.

The DNA for the CDR3 is TGTGCCAGCAGCTTGGGGGACAGGGCCGCGAGGTCACCCCTCCACTTT. It encodes CASSLGDRAARSPLHF. This rearrangement joins TRBV5-4 to TRBJ1-6; 9 nucleotides line up with TRBD1. V lost 0 bases, J lost 10 bases, and 8 bases stayed unmatched. This CDR3 comprises 16 residues. Germline values: CDR1 SGHNT, CDR2 YYREEE (reference sequence). The entire variable domain, with the rest obtained from reference TRBV5-4 and TRBJ1-6, is as follows: ETGVTQSPTHLIKTRGQQVTLRCSSQSGHNTVSWYQQALGQGPQFIFQYYREEENGRGNFPPRFSGLQFPNYSSELNVNALELDDSALYLCASSLGDRAARSPLHFGNGTRLTVT.

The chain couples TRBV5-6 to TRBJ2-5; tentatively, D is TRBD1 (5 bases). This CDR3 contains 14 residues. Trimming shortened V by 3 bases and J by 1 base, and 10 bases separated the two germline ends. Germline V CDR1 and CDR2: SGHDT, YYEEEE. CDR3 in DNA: TGTGCCAGCAGCTGGAGCGACAGCCAAGAGACCCAGTACTTC. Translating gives CASSWSDSQETQYF.